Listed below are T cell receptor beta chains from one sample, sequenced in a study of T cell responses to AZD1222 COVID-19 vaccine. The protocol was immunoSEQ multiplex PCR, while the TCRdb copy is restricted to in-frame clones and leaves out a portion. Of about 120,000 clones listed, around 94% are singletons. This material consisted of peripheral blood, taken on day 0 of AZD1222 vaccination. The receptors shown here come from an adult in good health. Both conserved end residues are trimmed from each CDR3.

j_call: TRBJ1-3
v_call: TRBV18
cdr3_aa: ASSPLAGGRSGTIY

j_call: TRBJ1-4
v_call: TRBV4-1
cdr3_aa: ASSQRTGMGEKLF

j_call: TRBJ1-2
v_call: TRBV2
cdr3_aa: ASSGYGYT

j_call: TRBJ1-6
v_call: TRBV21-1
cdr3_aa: ASSKSAGESPLH

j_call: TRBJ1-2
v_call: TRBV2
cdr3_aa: ASKQDRVENYGYT

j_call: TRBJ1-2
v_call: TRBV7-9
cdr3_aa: ASSLAGSYGYT

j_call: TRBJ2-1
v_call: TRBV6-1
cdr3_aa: ASRGKSGLAGGGSYNEQF

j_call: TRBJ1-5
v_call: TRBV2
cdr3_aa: ASNPTGKDQPQH

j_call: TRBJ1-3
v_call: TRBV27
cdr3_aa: ASSTGDSGNTIY

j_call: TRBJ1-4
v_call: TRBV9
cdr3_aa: ASSVSATNEKLF